The clone carrying this T cell receptor beta chain is medium-sized (0.01 to 0.1%). Its antigen is unidentified. These data belong to a study of cytotoxic CD8 clonotypes in ibrutinib-treated CLL. For the study at large: Across the patients, 10 to 11 were relapsed/refractory, approximately 15 treatment-naive and roughly 18 IGHV unmutated. Study-level findings and limits: Rising at ibrutinib response, clonality subsequently fell back toward baseline at progression.

Germline V gene sequence: CDR1 MNHEY, CDR2 SVGAGI. The CDR3 length is 11 residues. Trimming removed 4 bases at V and 7 bases at J, with 5 bases between. TCRdb's table, derived via immunoSEQ multiplex PCR, lists solely in-frame clones and lacks some. The sample records about 140,000 clones, around 93% being singletons. This receptor was taken from a human donor with chronic lymphocytic leukemia. The chain couples TRBV6-5 to TRBJ2-1, with a tentative D call TRBD1 (5 bases). This specimen was PBMCs, taken after 12 months of ibrutinib treatment. The CDR3 sequence is CASSSGNEQFF. The CDR3 DNA reads as TGTGCCAGCAGTTCAGGGAATGAGCAGTTCTTC.